This note documents a single T cell receptor beta chain sequence. Original processing notes: From reference gene primer amplification, estimates of nucleated cell counts were derived. The table came from immunoSEQ multiplex PCR; TCRdb's copy has only in-frame clones and leaves some out. D and trimming were read from the DNA, whereas the V and J calls and clone size are those reported in that table. The sample holds 30,000 to 45,000 clones, about 84% seen once. This sample was taken from a study of blood T cell repertoires in COVID-19. Background on the study: Samples representing acute and convalescent COVID-19 were sourced from the United States, Italy and Spain. T cells, B-cell-depleted T cells, or PBMCs supplied cDNA or gDNA.

The origin of this receptor is a man of 80 years or more with active or convalescent COVID-19. The specimen was peripheral blood.

CDR3 protein: CASSPRGRNTEAFF. CDR3 nucleotides: TGCGCCAGCAGCCCGAGGGGGAGGAACACTGAAGCTTTCTTT. The chain joins TRBV4-3 to TRBJ1-1; possible D gene TRBD1, 6 bases. V lost 4 bases to trimming and J lost 1 base, with 10 bases between them. CDR1 is LGHNA and CDR2 is YSLEER in the germline V gene. The CDR3 consists of 14 residues.